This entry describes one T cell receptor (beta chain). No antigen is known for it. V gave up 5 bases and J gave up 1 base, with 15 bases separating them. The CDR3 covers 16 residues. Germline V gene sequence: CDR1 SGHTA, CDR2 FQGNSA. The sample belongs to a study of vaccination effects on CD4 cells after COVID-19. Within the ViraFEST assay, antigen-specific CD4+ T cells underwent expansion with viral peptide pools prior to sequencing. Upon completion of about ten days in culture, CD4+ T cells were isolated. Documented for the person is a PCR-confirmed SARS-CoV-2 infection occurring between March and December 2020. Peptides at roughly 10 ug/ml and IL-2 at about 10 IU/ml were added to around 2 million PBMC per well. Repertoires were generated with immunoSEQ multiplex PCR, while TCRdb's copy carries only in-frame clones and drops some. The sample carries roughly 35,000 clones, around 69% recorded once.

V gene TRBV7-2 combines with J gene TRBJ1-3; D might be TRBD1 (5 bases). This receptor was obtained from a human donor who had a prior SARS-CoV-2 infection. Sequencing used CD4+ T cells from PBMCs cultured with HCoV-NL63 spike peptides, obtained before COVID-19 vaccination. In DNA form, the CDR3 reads TGTGCCAGCAGCCAAATACCGGGACCTTCTGGAAACACCATATATTTT. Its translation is CASSQIPGPSGNTIYF.